This T cell receptor beta chain was recorded in a study of shared clonotypes between healthy human individuals. Study-wide results and caveats: Generally, naive subsets came out with larger estimated richness than memory subsets. It was the non-shared clonotypes that had lower generation probabilities than clonotypes shared by all four donors.

As to this clone: Its antigen remains unknown. The sample contains more than one DNA sequence encoding this CDR3.

Clones were read by immunoSEQ multiplex PCR, and TCRdb kept only the in-frame ones, dropping some. In the table there are 600,000 to 750,000 clones, approximately 77% of which are singletons. The CDR3 runs 14 residues. Germline CDR1 reads PRHDT; CDR2 reads FYEKMQ (reference sequence). The junction had 6 bases not matched to a gene; V was cut back by 5 bases and J by 5 bases. This TCR was recovered from a woman younger than 45 in good health. The chain employs TRBV13 and TRBJ2-5, with 9 bases fitting TRBD1. Sequenced: memory CD4+ T cells sorted from blood. The sample's subset: CD45RA-negative fraction. The CDR3 loop is CASSPRDRAETQYF. The CDR3 DNA follows: TGTGCCAGCAGCCCCCGGGACAGGGCTGAGACCCAGTACTTC.